Below, 16 T cell receptor beta chains from the same sample are listed, as sequenced in a study of siplizumab effects on memory and regulatory T cells. The data were produced by immunoSEQ multiplex PCR, yet TCRdb's version contains in-frame clones alone and is incomplete. The sample lists 50,000 to 75,000 clones, roughly 85% occurring once. Source material: memory CD4+ T cells sorted from blood. The receptors derive from a human donor in good health.

As for this clone: This sample also contains other DNA sequences that code for the same CDR3. V and J are TRBV7-2 and TRBJ2-1, with D hard to call. Germline V gene lookup returns CDR1 SGHTA and CDR2 FQGNSA. CDR3 length: 11 amino acids. Trimming left V 5 bases short and J 4 bases short, with 3 bases between. The CDR3 DNA follows: TGTGCCAGCAGCGGGTACAATGAGCAGTTCTTC. Translation gives CASSGYNEQFF.

The genes are TRBV2 and TRBJ2-1; possible D gene TRBD2, 7 bases. Germline V gene data show CDR1 as SNHLY and CDR2 as FYNNEI. V lost 4 bases and J 3 bases, leaving 13 bases between the germline ends. The CDR3 length is 15 residues. The CDR3 nucleotides read TGTGCCAGCAGTGCAAGGGGGGGGCACTACAATGAGCAGTTCTTC. As protein: CASSARGGHYNEQFF.

This chain connects TRBV5-4 to TRBJ1-2; possibly TRBD1 for D (5 bases). In germline, CDR1 is SGHNT, CDR2 YYREEE (reference sequence). V lost 5 bases, J lost 2 bases, and 10 bases lay in between. This CDR3 region has 13 residues. The CDR3 region has the DNA TGTGCCAGCAGTCCCGACAGAAACTATGGCTACACCTTC. Its translation is CASSPDRNYGYTF.

The rearrangement joins TRBV15 to TRBJ2-1; unclear D gene. CDR1 and CDR2 from the germline V gene are LNHNV and YYDKDF (reference sequence). CDR3 length equals 14 residues. The ends were cut back, 1 base at V and 6 bases at J, with 10 bases in the middle. Here the CDR3 reads CATSRGGGFNEQFF. In DNA form, the CDR3 reads TGTGCCACCAGCAGAGGTGGCGGATTCAATGAGCAGTTCTTC.

In its sample, this clone was seen once. The chain is built from TRBV7-4 and TRBJ1-2, with 8 bases identical to TRBD1. The CDR3 loop spans 13 amino acids. V shed 5 bases, J shed 7 bases, and the junction held 6 bases outside the gene matches. CDR1 and CDR2 from the germline V gene are SGHVT and SQSDAQ. The CDR3 DNA reads TGTGCCAGCAGCCTCGGACAGGGCGGTGGCTACACCTTC. This sequence encodes CASSLGQGGGYTF.

The J gene is TRBJ2-3, the V gene TRBV19; D gene unclear. The CDR3 totals 14 residues. Germline CDR1 reads LNHDA; CDR2 reads SQIVND (reference sequence). V lost 7 bases, J lost 4 bases, and 15 bases lay in between. The CDR3 DNA sequence: TGTGCCAGTAATCGGGCGAGATCAGCAGATACGCAGTATTTT. Protein sequence: CASNRARSADTQYF.

This clone was recorded many times. This chain uses TRBV6-5 with TRBJ1-2, with D possibly matching TRBD1 (6 bases). The CDR3 is 15 residues long. The V gene lost 8 bases and the J gene lost 0 bases, with 16 bases spanning the gap. Germline lookup yields CDR1 MNHEY and CDR2 SVGAGI. The CDR3 region is CASYPPDRPNYGYTF. The CDR3 region has the DNA TGTGCCAGCTATCCCCCTGACAGGCCTAACTATGGCTACACCTTC.

The rearrangement links TRBV5-5 to TRBJ1-5, with unresolved D. Trimming shortened V by 4 bases and J by 3 bases, and 11 bases separated the two germline ends. This CDR3 is 14 amino acids long. CDR1 is SGHKS, CDR2 YYEKEE, per germline (reference sequence). The CDR3 here is CASSASGTNQPQHF. Written as DNA, the CDR3 is TGTGCCAGCAGCGCCTCCGGTACCAATCAGCCCCAGCATTTT.

There are a few counts of this clone. The chain uses TRBV18 and TRBJ2-3, with D perhaps matching TRBD1 (6 bases). Germline CDR1 reads KGHSH; CDR2 reads LQKENI. The CDR3 totals 15 residues. V was cut by 3 bases and J by 2 bases, with 12 bases left in between. The CDR3 DNA is TGTGCCAGCTCACCTACGGGACAAGCCACAGATACGCAGTATTTT. As protein: CASSPTGQATDTQYF. The full variable domain, in which reference TRBV18 and TRBJ2-3 provide the parts outside the CDR3, is NAGVMQNPRHLVRRRGQEARLRCSPMKGHSHVYWYRQLPEEGLKFMVYLQKENIIDESGMPKERFSAEFPKEGPSILRIQQVVRGDSAAYFCASSPTGQATDTQYFGPGTRLTVL.

The chain uses TRBV30 and TRBJ2-5; D possibly corresponds to TRBD2 (6 bases). The ends were cut back, 2 bases at V and 5 bases at J, with 12 bases in the middle. The CDR3 has 13 amino acids. Germline values: CDR1 GTSNPN, CDR2 SVGIG (reference sequence). CDR3 amino acids: CAWSPTAGETQYF. DNA of the CDR3: TGTGCCTGGAGTCCTACTGCGGGGGAGACCCAGTACTTC. Full variable domain (missing parts from reference TRBV30 and TRBJ2-5): SQTIHQWPATLVQPVGSPLSLECTVEGTSNPNLYWYRQAAGRGLQLLFYSVGIGQISSEVPQNLSASRPQDRQFILSSKKLLLSDSGFYLCAWSPTAGETQYFGPGTRLLVL.

V is TRBV4-2 and J is TRBJ2-7; 13 positions match TRBD2. The CDR3 contains 15 residues. Germline trimming cut 0 bases from V and 9 bases from J; bases unmatched to any gene: 5. Germline CDR1 LGHNA, CDR2 YNFKEQ. CDR3: CASSQETSGGWLQYF. Here the CDR3 DNA reads TGTGCCAGCAGCCAAGAGACTAGCGGGGGGTGGTTGCAGTACTTC.

V and J are TRBV5-1 and TRBJ2-1, with 11 bases fitting TRBD2. CDR1 and CDR2 (germline): SGHRS, YFSETQ. With 1 base clipped from V and 6 bases from J, the junction kept 6 bases outside the gene matches. The CDR3 runs to 16 residues. The CDR3 DNA sequence: TGCGCCAGCAGCTTGCCGACTAGCGGGGAGACCAATGAGCAGTTCTTC. It specifies CASSLPTSGETNEQFF.

In its sample, this clone is medium-sized (0.01 to 0.1%). CDR3 sequence: CASSPTSGGAFETQYF. Here the CDR3 DNA reads TGCGCCAGCAGCCCTACTAGCGGGGGGGCCTTTGAGACCCAGTACTTC. The chain employs TRBV5-1 and TRBJ2-5, with 13 bases identical to TRBD2. This CDR3 contains 16 residues. Germline V gives CDR1 SGHRS, CDR2 YFSETQ. Trimming took 4 bases from V and 5 from J; bases not matched to a gene: 8.

The V and J genes are TRBV27 and TRBJ1-4; no clear D gene. CDR3 length: 14 amino acids. Per the germline V gene, CDR1 is MNHEY and CDR2 is SMNVEV (reference sequence). Trimming removed 5 bases at V and 1 base at J, with 8 bases between. The CDR3 reads CASSLRITNEKLFF. DNA of the CDR3: TGTGCCAGCAGTCTACGGATAACTAATGAAAAACTGTTTTTT.

This clone was counted only a few times. The rearrangement links TRBV19 to TRBJ1-1; 9 bases match TRBD1. CDR1 LNHDA and CDR2 SQIVND come from the germline V gene (reference sequence). V dropped 4 bases and J dropped 1; count of bases not matched to a gene: 13. This CDR3 is built from 18 residues. CDR3 amino acids: CASSNRFTGGAGNTEAFF. CDR3 nucleotide sequence: TGTGCCAGTAGTAATAGATTTACAGGGGGCGCAGGGAACACTGAAGCTTTCTTT.

The chain uses TRBV7-2 and TRBJ2-1, with D hard to call. The CDR3 runs 14 residues. Germline CDR1 reads SGHTA; CDR2 reads FQGNSA. The V end lost 0 bases, the J end lost 15 bases, and 18 bases lay between the germline ends. The CDR3: CASSLALGQFSVFF. The CDR3 DNA follows: TGTGCCAGCAGCTTAGCCCTAGGTCAGTTCTCCGTGTTCTTC.